These 27 T cell receptor beta chains originate from one sample sequenced in a study of preoperative IRX-2 immunotherapy in early breast cancer. As to treatment: preoperative locoregional IRX-2 cytokine immunotherapy. Here immunoSEQ multiplex PCR was the method, and the copy in TCRdb shows in-frame clones only, minus some. This repertoire shows 55,000 to 70,000 clones, approximately 94% found once; its top ten account for roughly 1.5%. The specimen was obtained from a patient treated with IRX-2 immunotherapy. Receptors originate from a human donor with breast cancer.

The rearrangement uses TRBV7-2 and TRBJ1-1; 8 nucleotides agree with TRBD1. Unmatched junction bases numbered 13, after V lost 8 bases and J lost 5 bases. CDR1 and CDR2 from the germline V gene are SGHTA and FQGNSA. The length of the CDR3 is 15 residues. The CDR3 DNA sequence: TGTGCCAGCCGACCGAACAGGGGGGCGCGTACTGAAGCTTTCTTT. It translates to CASRPNRGARTEAFF.

The gene calls are TRBV28 and TRBJ2-4; D might be TRBD1 (5 bases). Trimming removed 0 bases at V and 1 base at J, with 13 bases between. CDR1 and CDR2 (germline): MDHEN, SYDVKM. This CDR3 has 17 residues. CDR3 loop: CASSLWGLPEAKNIQYF. DNA of the CDR3: TGTGCCAGCAGTTTATGGGGGCTCCCAGAGGCCAAAAACATTCAGTACTTC.

The V and J genes are TRBV7-8 and TRBJ1-1; D unresolved. The CDR3 sequence is 14 residues long. Trimming shortened V by 5 bases and J by 0 bases, and 10 bases separated the two germline ends. The germline CDR1 and CDR2 sequences are SGHVS and FQNEAQ. This CDR3 is CASSIPGVNTEAFF. CDR3 sequence (DNA): TGTGCCAGCAGCATCCCTGGTGTGAACACTGAAGCTTTCTTT.

The chain recombines TRBV7-2 with TRBJ2-7; D may be TRBD1 (6 bases). The CDR3 totals 15 residues. With 5 bases removed from V and 3 bases from J, the gap between germline ends came to 17 bases. Per the germline V gene, CDR1 is SGHTA and CDR2 is FQGNSA. The CDR3 nucleotides are TGTGCCAGCAGCCCTCTTGGACAGCTCTACTACGAGCAGTACTTC. As protein: CASSPLGQLYYEQYF. Full variable domain (outside the CDR3, taken from reference TRBV7-2 and TRBJ2-7): GAGVSQSPSNKVTEKGKDVELRCDPISGHTALYWYRQSLGQGLEFLIYFQGNSAPDKSGLPSDRFSAERTGGSVSTLTIQRTQQEDSAVYLCASSPLGQLYYEQYFGPGTRLTVT.

V is TRBV14 and J is TRBJ2-7; 7 bases are shared with TRBD1. Germline CDR1 and CDR2: SGHDN and FVKESK. After removal of 4 bases from V and 3 bases from J, the junction contained 6 bases not matched to a gene. The CDR3 extends over 14 amino acids. CDR3 sequence (DNA): TGTGCCAGCAGCCCGACAGGGATATTCTACGAGCAGTACTTC. It specifies CASSPTGIFYEQYF.

J is TRBJ2-3 and V is TRBV6-5; 9 bases fit TRBD2. Germline V gives CDR1 MNHEY, CDR2 SVGAGI. The CDR3 is made up of 15 amino acids. Trimming removed 8 bases from V and 2 bases from J; junction bases left unmatched: 8. The CDR3 nucleotides read TGTGCCAGCGGACTTAGCGGGGGCCTCACAGATACGCAGTATTTT. Its protein is CASGLSGGLTDTQYF.

The chain links TRBV28 to TRBJ2-2; D might be TRBD1 (5 bases). In germline, CDR1 is MDHEN, CDR2 SYDVKM. CDR3 length: 16 amino acids. Trimming took off 5 bases at V and 5 bases at J, with 18 bases between the two ends. The CDR3 spells CASSTHGRVGTGELFF. In DNA, the CDR3 is TGTGCCAGCAGTACCCACGGCAGGGTAGGAACCGGGGAGCTGTTTTTT.

This clone was observed a single time. The CDR3: CASSPRDPGGYYGYTF. In nucleotides, the CDR3 is TGTGCCAGCTCACCGAGAGACCCAGGGGGTTACTATGGCTACACCTTC. V and J are TRBV18 and TRBJ1-2; 7 bases are a match to TRBD1. This CDR3 region has 16 residues. Losses at the gene ends were 3 bases for V and 3 bases for J; bases not matched to a gene: 10. The germline V gene encodes CDR1 KGHSH and CDR2 LQKENI.

The gene calls are TRBV29-1 and TRBJ1-5, with 8 bases that match TRBD1. Germline V lookup: CDR1 SQVTM, CDR2 ANQGSEA. Unmatched junction bases numbered 6, after V lost 4 bases and J lost 7 bases. This CDR3 contains 13 residues. CDR3 amino acids: CSVVGQGGQPQHF. The CDR3 coding sequence is TGCAGCGTTGTCGGACAGGGCGGCCAGCCCCAGCATTTT.

V is TRBV5-6 and J is TRBJ2-3; possibly TRBD2 for D (5 bases). Germline CDR1 is SGHDT and CDR2 is YYEEEE. The CDR3 sequence is 14 residues long. With 4 bases removed from V and 9 bases from J, the gap between germline ends came to 18 bases. The CDR3 sequence: CASSRTGLLQTQYF. In DNA, the CDR3 is TGTGCCAGCAGCCGTACCGGACTCCTACAAACGCAGTATTTT.

The rearrangement links TRBV4-2 to TRBJ2-6, with 8 bases that match TRBD1. Trimming cost V 4 bases and J 0 bases; bases outside gene matches: 11. The germline V gene has CDR1 LGHNA and CDR2 YNFKEQ. The CDR3 has 19 residues. CDR3 residues: CASSRLLGQASSGANVLTF. CDR3 nucleotides: TGTGCCAGCAGCCGCCTCCTGGGACAGGCGAGCTCTGGGGCCAACGTCCTGACTTTC.

This sequence joins TRBV7-2 and TRBJ1-3, with TRBD1 as a possible D gene (5 bases). CDR1 and CDR2 (germline): SGHTA, FQGNSA. V dropped 5 bases and J dropped 0 bases, with 14 bases sitting between them. This CDR3 spans 16 amino acids. The CDR3 loop is CASSPQAGNSGNTIYF. In DNA, the CDR3 is TGTGCCAGCAGCCCCCAGGCAGGGAACTCTGGAAACACCATATATTTT. Variable domain in full (rest from reference TRBV7-2 and TRBJ1-3): GAGVSQSPSNKVTEKGKDVELRCDPISGHTALYWYRQSLGQGLEFLIYFQGNSAPDKSGLPSDRFSAERTGGSVSTLTIQRTQQEDSAVYLCASSPQAGNSGNTIYFGEGSWLTVV.

This sequence joins TRBV9 and TRBJ2-7; 8 bases agree with TRBD2. V trimming: 4 bases; J trimming: 0 bases; junction bases outside the gene matches: 9. Germline values: CDR1 SGDLS, CDR2 YYNGEE. CDR3 length: 16 residues. The CDR3 DNA reads as TGTGCCAGCAGCCCTCGAGTGGCGGGGGGCTCCTACGAGCAGTACTTC. It codes for CASSPRVAGGSYEQYF.

The V and J genes are TRBV5-1 and TRBJ2-7; D is perhaps TRBD1 (5 bases). With 4 bases removed from V and 6 bases from J, the gap between germline ends came to 14 bases. Germline V gives CDR1 SGHRS, CDR2 YFSETQ. The CDR3 runs 13 residues. The CDR3 sequence: CASSTSGSGEQYF. The CDR3 region has the DNA TGCGCCAGCAGCACATCAGGGTCGGGCGAGCAGTACTTC.

The chain is built from TRBV15 and TRBJ2-5; the match to TRBD2 covers 8 bases. This CDR3 comprises 16 residues. Germline V lookup: CDR1 LNHNV, CDR2 YYDKDF (reference sequence). The J segment lost 5 bases and the V segment lost 4 bases, leaving 12 bases of the junction unmatched. The CDR3 here is CATSTLITGGLETQYF. DNA of the CDR3: TGTGCCACCAGCACACTTATTACGGGAGGGTTGGAGACCCAGTACTTC.

The chain combines TRBV7-3 with TRBJ2-3; D is uncertain. Germline V gives CDR1 SGHTA, CDR2 FQGTGA. V was cut by 6 bases and J by 4 bases, with 11 bases left in between. The CDR3 length is 13 residues. CDR3 in amino acids: CASSRRPPDTQYF. The DNA for the CDR3 is TGTGCCAGCAGTCGCCGACCCCCAGATACGCAGTATTTT.

V and J are TRBV4-1 and TRBJ1-1; perhaps TRBD1 as D (6 bases). Trimming cost V 0 bases and J 5 bases, with 10 bases left between them. There are 14 residues in the CDR3. The germline V gene has CDR1 MGHRA and CDR2 YSYEKL. CDR3 sequence: CASSQDAGETEAFF. CDR3 DNA sequence: TGCGCCAGCAGCCAAGATGCAGGGGAAACTGAAGCTTTCTTT.

The rearrangement links TRBV27 to TRBJ2-2; 7 bases align to TRBD2. Germline V lookup: CDR1 MNHEY, CDR2 SMNVEV (reference sequence). After removal of 5 bases from V and 8 bases from J, the junction contained 11 bases not matched to a gene. The CDR3 is 15 amino acids. The CDR3 sequence: CASSTPRLATGELFF. The CDR3 nucleotides read TGTGCCAGCAGTACCCCCCGACTAGCAACTGGGGAGCTGTTTTTT.

This clone has a handful of counts. The chain carries TRBV7-9 and TRBJ1-2; D is unresolved. Trimming took 1 base from V and 8 from J, leaving 8 bases between them. Germline loops: CDR1 SEHNR, CDR2 FQNEAQ (reference sequence). The CDR3 is made up of 12 amino acids. CDR3 coding DNA: TGTGCCAGCAGCTTAGACCTGGGGGGCTACACCTTC. Translating it yields CASSLDLGGYTF.

The chain uses TRBV28 and TRBJ1-2; D remains ambiguous. The germline V gene has CDR1 MDHEN and CDR2 SYDVKM. The germline V and J ends were trimmed by 10 bases and 0 bases, with 12 bases remaining between them. There are 13 residues in the CDR3. CDR3 loop: CAIHVGANYGYTF. CDR3 in DNA: TGTGCCATCCACGTCGGTGCTAACTATGGCTACACCTTC.

The DNA of the CDR3 is TGTGCCAGCAGTTTTAGAACTGAAGCTTTCTTT. It specifies CASSFRTEAFF. The rearrangement uses TRBV28 and TRBJ1-1; no firm D call. Trimming stripped 3 bases from V and 5 bases from J, with 4 bases between. In germline, CDR1 is MDHEN, CDR2 SYDVKM. This CDR3 is built from 11 residues.

V is TRBV30 and J is TRBJ2-3; 10 bases fit TRBD2. The CDR3 is 15 residues long. Germline values: CDR1 GTSNPN, CDR2 SVGIG (reference sequence). Germline trimming cut 1 base from V and 4 bases from J; bases unmatched to any gene: 5. The CDR3 reads CAWSDLAGVADTQYF. The CDR3 bases are TGTGCCTGGAGTGACCTAGCGGGAGTGGCAGATACGCAGTATTTT.

This clone was observed a handful of times. The V gene is TRBV30, the J gene TRBJ2-3; 7 positions match TRBD1. This CDR3 is 14 amino acids long. Germline CDR1 and CDR2: GTSNPN and SVGIG (reference sequence). V shed 1 base and J 8 bases; nucleotides not matched to a gene: 9. Written as DNA, the CDR3 is TGTGCCTGGAGTGGGACAGGCCGTTCCCTTACGCAGTATTTT. It codes for CAWSGTGRSLTQYF.

This clone was recorded once. V is TRBV29-1 and J is TRBJ2-4, with D possibly matching TRBD1 (6 bases). V lost 6 bases, J lost 7 bases, and 16 bases lay in between. Germline assignment: CDR1 SQVTM and CDR2 ANQGSEA. The CDR3 spans 13 residues. The CDR3 loop reads CSVDLQGGNIQYF. The DNA for the CDR3 is TGCAGCGTCGACCTACAGGGTGGGAACATTCAGTACTTC.

This chain joins TRBV7-3 and TRBJ1-6; D call uncertain. The germline V gene has CDR1 SGHTA and CDR2 FQGTGA. The V end lost 1 base, the J end lost 7 bases, and 11 bases lay between the germline ends. The CDR3 contains 15 residues. This CDR3 reads CASSLNSRGNSPLHF. The CDR3 coding sequence is TGTGCCAGCAGCTTAAACTCCCGTGGAAATTCACCCCTCCACTTT.

This chain uses TRBV10-1 with TRBJ2-3; 8 bases line up with TRBD1. CDR1 WNHNN and CDR2 SYGVQD come from the germline V gene (reference sequence). Losses at the gene ends were 6 bases for V and 4 bases for J; bases not matched to a gene: 9. The CDR3 totals 15 residues. The CDR3 is CASRNQGASADTQYF. The DNA for the CDR3 is TGCGCCAGCAGAAACCAGGGGGCCTCCGCAGATACGCAGTATTTT.

The rearrangement uses TRBV4-1 and TRBJ2-4; TRBD2 is a possible D gene (5 bases). This CDR3 contains 16 residues. Germline V gene sequence: CDR1 MGHRA, CDR2 YSYEKL. The V and J ends lost 1 base and 3 bases respectively, with 13 bases between them. The CDR3 region is CASSQVDGVGKNIQYF. The CDR3 DNA reads as TGCGCCAGCAGCCAAGTGGACGGGGTTGGCAAAAACATTCAGTACTTC.